The clone carrying this TCR beta chain was observed a single time. As yet, its antigen is unknown. The data originate from a study of cytomegalovirus exposure and HLA in healthy donors. Findings and limits, study-wide: Segments of the TCR beta V type were, in most cases, productive about 87% or about 30% of the time in an earlier analysis.

The CDR3 sequence is 13 residues long. Germline CDR1 reads SGHRS; CDR2 reads YFSETQ. Trimming cost V 2 bases and J 1 base, with 6 bases left between them. Researchers ran the PCR with 60 Vbeta and 13 Jbeta primers. Here immunoSEQ multiplex PCR was the method, and the copy in TCRdb shows in-frame clones only, minus some. The sample comprises about 110,000 clones, more than 60% of which are singletons, and around 5.3% rests with the top ten. The sample taken for sequencing was PBMCs. J is TRBJ2-5 and V is TRBV5-1, with a possible D match to TRBD1 (5 bases). The TCR originated in a male donor in good health and CMV-seronegative. The chain's CDR3 is CASSFTGQETQYF. Here the CDR3 DNA reads TGCGCCAGCAGCTTTACAGGCCAAGAGACCCAGTACTTC.